These T cell receptor beta chains were read from a single sample in a study of CD8 T cells in Susac syndrome. Each CDR3 protein is one row after TCRdb ran MiXCR on the immunoSEQ multiplex PCR reads. The sample has about 140,000 distinct CDR3 sequences, around 93% seen once. Sample: CD4+ T cells from PBMCs. The receptors were sampled from a human donor with Susac syndrome. Each CDR3 is given without its conserved first and last residue. The order of the fields is J gene, V gene, CDR3 protein.

>TRBJ2-1|TRBV6-4
ASSRGTSGVDEQF
>TRBJ2-7|TRBV20-1
SARTVGLAASYEQY
>TRBJ2-5|TRBV4-2
ASSEDRGPQETQY
>TRBJ2-1|TRBV5-8
ASSLAVWTGGSYNEQF
>TRBJ2-2|TRBV2
ASSAQTVSATGELF
>TRBJ2-5|TRBV15
ATSRDRVRQETQY
>TRBJ2-3|TRBV29-1
SVERVAGGEDTQY
>TRBJ2-3|TRBV20-1
SAINPGLGADTQY
>TRBJ1-2|TRBV19
ASSVRPYGYT
>TRBJ2-5|TRBV5-4
ASSLNSGKETQY
>TRBJ2-7|TRBV20-1
SARGNWVHGEQY
>TRBJ1-3|TRBV9
ASSIQGDSGNTIY
>TRBJ2-1|TRBV20-1
SVAWGGHNEQF
>TRBJ1-1|TRBV30
AWSVPRGQAF
>TRBJ1-4|TRBV12-3/TRBV12-4
ASSLWDSRKLF
>TRBJ2-6|TRBV7-6
ASSNPGDSGANVLT
>TRBJ1-1|TRBV30
AWKRAGTEAF
>TRBJ1-1|TRBV30
ALRRSRVNTEAF
>TRBJ1-5|TRBV29-1
SVRQGPINQPQH
>TRBJ2-7|TRBV29-1
SVRTLAWSSYEQY
>TRBJ1-2|TRBV12-3/TRBV12-4
ASSSYRGVDGYT
>TRBJ1-1|TRBV30
AWRGTGRTEAF